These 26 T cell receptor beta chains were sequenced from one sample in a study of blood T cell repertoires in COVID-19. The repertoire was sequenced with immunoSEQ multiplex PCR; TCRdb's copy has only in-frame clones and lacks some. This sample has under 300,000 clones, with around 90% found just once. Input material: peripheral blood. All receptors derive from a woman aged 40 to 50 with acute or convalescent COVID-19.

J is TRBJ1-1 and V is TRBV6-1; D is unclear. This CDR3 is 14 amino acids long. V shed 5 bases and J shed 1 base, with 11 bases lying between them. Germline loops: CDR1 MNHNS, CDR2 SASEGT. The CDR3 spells CASSYERQNTEAFF. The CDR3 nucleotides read TGTGCCAGCAGTTATGAAAGACAGAACACTGAAGCTTTCTTT.

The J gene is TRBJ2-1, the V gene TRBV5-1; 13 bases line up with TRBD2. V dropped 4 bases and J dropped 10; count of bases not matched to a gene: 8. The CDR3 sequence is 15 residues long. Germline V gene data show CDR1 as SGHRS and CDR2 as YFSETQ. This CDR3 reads CASSATSGGAREQFF. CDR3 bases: TGCGCCAGCAGCGCTACTAGCGGGGGGGCCAGGGAGCAGTTCTTC.

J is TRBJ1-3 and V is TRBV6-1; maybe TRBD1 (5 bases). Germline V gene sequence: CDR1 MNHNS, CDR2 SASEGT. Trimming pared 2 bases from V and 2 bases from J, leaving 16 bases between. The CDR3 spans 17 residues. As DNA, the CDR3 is TGTGCCAGCAGTGAACTCTTCGGGGGGGAGGCTGGAAACACCATATATTTT. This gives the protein CASSELFGGEAGNTIYF.

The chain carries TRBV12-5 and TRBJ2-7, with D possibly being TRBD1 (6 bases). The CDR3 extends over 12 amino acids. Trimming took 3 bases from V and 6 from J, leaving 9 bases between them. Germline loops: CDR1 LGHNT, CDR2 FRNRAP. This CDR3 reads CASGFLRGEQYV. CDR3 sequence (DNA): TGTGCTAGTGGTTTTCTCAGGGGCGAGCAGTACGTC.

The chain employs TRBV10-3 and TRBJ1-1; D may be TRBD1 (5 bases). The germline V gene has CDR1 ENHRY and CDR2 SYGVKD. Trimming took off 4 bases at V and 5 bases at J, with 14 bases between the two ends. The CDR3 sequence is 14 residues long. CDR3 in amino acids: CAISGGAGRTEAFF. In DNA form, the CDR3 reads TGTGCCATCAGTGGGGGCGCGGGGCGGACTGAAGCTTTCTTT.

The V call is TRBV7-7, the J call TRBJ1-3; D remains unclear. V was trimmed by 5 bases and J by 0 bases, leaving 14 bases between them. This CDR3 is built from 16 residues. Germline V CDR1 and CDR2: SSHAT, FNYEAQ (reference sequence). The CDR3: CASSPEVGNSGNTIYF. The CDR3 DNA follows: TGTGCCAGCAGCCCCGAGGTCGGGAACTCTGGAAACACCATATATTTT.

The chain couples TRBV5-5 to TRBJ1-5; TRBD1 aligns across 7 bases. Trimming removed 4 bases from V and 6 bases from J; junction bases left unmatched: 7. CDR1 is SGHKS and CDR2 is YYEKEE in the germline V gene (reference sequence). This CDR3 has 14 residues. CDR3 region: CASSRQGDAQPQHF. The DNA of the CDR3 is TGTGCCAGCAGCAGACAGGGCGACGCTCAGCCCCAGCATTTT.

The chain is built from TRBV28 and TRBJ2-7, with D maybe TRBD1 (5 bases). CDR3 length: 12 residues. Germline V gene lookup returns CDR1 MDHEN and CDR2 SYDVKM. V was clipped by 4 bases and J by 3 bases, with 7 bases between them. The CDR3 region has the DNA TGTGCCAGCAGTTGGGGCGGCTACGAGCAGTACGTC. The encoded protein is CASSWGGYEQYV.

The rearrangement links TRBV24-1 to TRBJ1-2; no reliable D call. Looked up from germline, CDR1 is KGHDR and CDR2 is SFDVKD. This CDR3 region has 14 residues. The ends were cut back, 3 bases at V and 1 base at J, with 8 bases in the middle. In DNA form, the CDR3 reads TGTGCCACCAGTGATGGGCAGAATAACTATGGCTACACCTTC. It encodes CATSDGQNNYGYTF.

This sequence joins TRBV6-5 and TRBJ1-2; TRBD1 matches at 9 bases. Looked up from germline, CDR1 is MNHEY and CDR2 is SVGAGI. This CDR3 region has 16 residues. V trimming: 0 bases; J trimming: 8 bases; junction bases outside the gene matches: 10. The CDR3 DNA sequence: TGTGCCAGCAGTTACTCGAACCTTGGACAGGGGAAAGGCTACACCTTC. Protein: CASSYSNLGQGKGYTF.

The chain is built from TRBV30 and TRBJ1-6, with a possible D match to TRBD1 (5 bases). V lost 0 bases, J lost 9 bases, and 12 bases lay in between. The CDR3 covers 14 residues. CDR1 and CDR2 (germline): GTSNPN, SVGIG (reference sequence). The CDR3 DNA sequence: TGTGCCTGGAGTGTAAGGGGTGGCTTTTCACCCCTCCACTTT. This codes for CAWSVRGGFSPLHF.

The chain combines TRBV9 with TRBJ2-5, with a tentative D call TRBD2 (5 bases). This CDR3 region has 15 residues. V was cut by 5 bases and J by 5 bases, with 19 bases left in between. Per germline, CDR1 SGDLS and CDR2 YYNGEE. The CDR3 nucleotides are TGTGCCAGCAGTCTTCCGGCCCCGTCGGGGGAGACCCAGTACTTC. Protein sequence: CASSLPAPSGETQYF.

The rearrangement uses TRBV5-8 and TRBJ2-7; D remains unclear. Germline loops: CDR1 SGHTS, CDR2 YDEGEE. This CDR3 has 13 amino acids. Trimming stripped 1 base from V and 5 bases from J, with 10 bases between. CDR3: CASSLLEADEQYV. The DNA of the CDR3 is TGTGCCAGCAGCTTGTTAGAGGCGGACGAGCAGTACGTC.

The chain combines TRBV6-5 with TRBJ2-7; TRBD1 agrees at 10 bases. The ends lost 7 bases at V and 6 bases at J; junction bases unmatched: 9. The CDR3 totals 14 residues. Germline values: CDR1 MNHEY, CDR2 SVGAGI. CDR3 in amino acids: CASTLLGTGVEQYV. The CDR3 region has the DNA TGTGCCAGCACCCTTCTAGGGACAGGGGTCGAGCAGTACGTC.

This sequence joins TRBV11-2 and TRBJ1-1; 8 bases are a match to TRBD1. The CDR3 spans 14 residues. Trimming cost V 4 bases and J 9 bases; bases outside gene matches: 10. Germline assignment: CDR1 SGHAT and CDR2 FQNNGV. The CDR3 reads CASSSVAGGRKAFF. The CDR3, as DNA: TGTGCCAGCAGCTCCGTGGCAGGGGGCCGGAAAGCTTTCTTT.

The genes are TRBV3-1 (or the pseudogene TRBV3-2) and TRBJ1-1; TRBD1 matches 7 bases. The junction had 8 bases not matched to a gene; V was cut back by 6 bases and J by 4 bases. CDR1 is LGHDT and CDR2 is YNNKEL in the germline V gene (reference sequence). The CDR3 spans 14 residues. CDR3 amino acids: CASSYDRASTEAFF. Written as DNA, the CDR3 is TGTGCCAGCAGTTACGACAGGGCCAGCACTGAAGCTTTCTTT.

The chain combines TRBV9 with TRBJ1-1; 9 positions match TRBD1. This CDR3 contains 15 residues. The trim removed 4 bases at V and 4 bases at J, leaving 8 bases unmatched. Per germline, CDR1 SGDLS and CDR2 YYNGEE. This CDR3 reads CASSPRQGGGTEAFF. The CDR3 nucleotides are TGTGCCAGCAGCCCCCGACAGGGGGGAGGCACTGAAGCTTTCTTT.

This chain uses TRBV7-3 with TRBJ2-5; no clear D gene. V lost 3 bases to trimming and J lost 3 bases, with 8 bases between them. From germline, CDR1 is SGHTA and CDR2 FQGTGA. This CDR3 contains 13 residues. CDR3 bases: TGTGCCAGCAGCTTGGAGCAGAAAGAGACCCAGTACTTC. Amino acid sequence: CASSLEQKETQYF.

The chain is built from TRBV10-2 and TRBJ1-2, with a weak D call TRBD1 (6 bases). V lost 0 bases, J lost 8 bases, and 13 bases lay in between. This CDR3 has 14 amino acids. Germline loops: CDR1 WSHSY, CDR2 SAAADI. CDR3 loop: CASSESRTADGYTF. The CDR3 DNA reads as TGCGCCAGCAGTGAGTCAAGGACAGCCGACGGCTACACCTTC.

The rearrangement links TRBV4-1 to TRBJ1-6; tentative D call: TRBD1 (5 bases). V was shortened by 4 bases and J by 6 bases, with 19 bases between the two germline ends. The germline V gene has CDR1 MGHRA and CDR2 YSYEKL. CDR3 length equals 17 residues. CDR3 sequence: CASSRRTGDAGNSPLHF. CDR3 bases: TGCGCCAGCAGCCGCCGGACGGGGGACGCGGGTAATTCACCCCTCCACTTT.

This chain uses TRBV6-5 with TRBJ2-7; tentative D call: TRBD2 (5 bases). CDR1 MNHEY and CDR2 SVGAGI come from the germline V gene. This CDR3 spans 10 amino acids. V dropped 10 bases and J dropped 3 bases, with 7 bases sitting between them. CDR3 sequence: CAIRDYEQYV. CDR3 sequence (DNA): TGTGCCATCCGGGACTACGAGCAGTACGTC.

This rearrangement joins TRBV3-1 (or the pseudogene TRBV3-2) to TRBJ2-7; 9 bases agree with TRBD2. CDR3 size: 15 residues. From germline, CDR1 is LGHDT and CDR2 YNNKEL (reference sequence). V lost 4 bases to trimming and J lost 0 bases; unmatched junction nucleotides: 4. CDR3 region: CASSRGGGASYEQYV. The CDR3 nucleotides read TGTGCCAGCAGCCGGGGCGGGGGGGCCTCCTACGAGCAGTACGTC.

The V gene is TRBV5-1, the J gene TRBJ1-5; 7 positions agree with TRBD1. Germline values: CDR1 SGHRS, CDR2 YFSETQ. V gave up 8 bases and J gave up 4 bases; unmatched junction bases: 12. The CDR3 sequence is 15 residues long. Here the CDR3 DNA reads TGCGCCAGTGCTTTATCGGACAGGACAAATCAGCCCCAGCATTTT. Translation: CASALSDRTNQPQHF.

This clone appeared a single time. The DNA of the CDR3 is TGTGCCAGCAGTACCGGGACAAGTACTTCACCCCTCCACTTT. Amino acid sequence: CASSTGTSTSPLHF. The rearrangement joins TRBV7-8 to TRBJ1-6; D might be TRBD1 (6 bases). The CDR3 is 14 residues long. V lost 6 bases to trimming and J lost 9 bases, with 15 bases between them. The V gene's germline CDR1 is SGHVS and CDR2 FQNEAQ. Using reference TRBV7-8 and TRBJ1-6 for the parts outside the CDR3, the full variable domain is GAGVSQSPRYKVAKRGQDVALRCDPISGHVSLFWYQQALGQGPEFLTYFQNEAQLDKSGLPSDRFFAERPEGSVSTLKIQRTQQEDSAVYLCASSTGTSTSPLHFGNGTRLTVT.

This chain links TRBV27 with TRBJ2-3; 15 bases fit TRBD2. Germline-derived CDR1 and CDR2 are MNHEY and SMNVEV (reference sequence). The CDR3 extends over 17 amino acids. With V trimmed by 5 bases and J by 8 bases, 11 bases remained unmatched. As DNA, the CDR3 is TGTGCCAGCAGTCTCTCTCCCGGGACTAGCGGGGGGCCTACGCAGTATTTT. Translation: CASSLSPGTSGGPTQYF.

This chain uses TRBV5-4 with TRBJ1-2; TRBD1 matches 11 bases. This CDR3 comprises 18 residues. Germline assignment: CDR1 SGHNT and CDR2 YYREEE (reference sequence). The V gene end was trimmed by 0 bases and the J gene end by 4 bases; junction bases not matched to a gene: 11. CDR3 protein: CASSLGSDRGRLGYGYTF. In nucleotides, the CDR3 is TGTGCCAGCAGCTTGGGATCGGACAGGGGGCGCTTAGGCTATGGCTACACCTTC.